The present T cell receptor beta chain was sequenced within a study of cytomegalovirus exposure and HLA in healthy donors. Study outcomes and limitations: The only immune exposure information that was available was CMV serostatus.

Primers: 60 Vbeta forward and 13 Jbeta reverse. Assay used: immunoSEQ multiplex PCR; TCRdb lists only in-frame clones, some missing. Among 90,000 to 110,000 clones, approximately 69% were seen once, and the ten largest hold under 4%. This clone showed up just a few times. The target antigen is unknown. The CDR3 totals 15 residues. CDR1 is SGHNT and CDR2 is YENEEA in the germline V gene. The ends lost 5 bases at V and 1 base at J; junction bases unmatched: 6. Sequencing was done on a sample of PBMCs. This TCR was recovered from a man younger than 45 in good health and CMV-seronegative. The rearrangement joins TRBV11-3 to TRBJ2-7; 9 positions match TRBD2. CDR3 amino acids: CASSPILAGSYEQYF. CDR3 nucleotides: TGTGCCAGCAGCCCGATACTAGCGGGTTCCTACGAGCAGTACTTC.